This record concerns one TCR beta chain sequence. Beta-chain TCR CDR3 regions were amplified from RNA transcripts. Investigators did first-round RT-PCR with HTBI primers, then second-round multiplex PCR. MiXCR, applied by TCRdb to the multiplex PCR reads, yields one record per CDR3 protein. The repertoire holds 200,000 to 250,000 distinct CDR3 sequences, with approximately 42% as singletons. The data were obtained in a study of Graves' ophthalmopathy and Graves' hyperthyroidism. CDR3 length equals 16 residues. V lost 10 bases to trimming and J lost 2 bases; unmatched junction nucleotides: 12. Germline V gene lookup returns CDR1 ENHRY and CDR2 SYGVKD.

The chain carries TRBV10-3 and TRBJ2-2, with 8 bases that match TRBD2. The receptor's source is an adult man with Graves' ophthalmopathy. The sequenced sample consisted of peripheral blood. CDR3 protein: CATRRTSGGNTGELFF. Written as DNA, the CDR3 is TGTGCCACCAGGCGAACTAGCGGAGGAAACACCGGGGAGCTGTTTTTT.